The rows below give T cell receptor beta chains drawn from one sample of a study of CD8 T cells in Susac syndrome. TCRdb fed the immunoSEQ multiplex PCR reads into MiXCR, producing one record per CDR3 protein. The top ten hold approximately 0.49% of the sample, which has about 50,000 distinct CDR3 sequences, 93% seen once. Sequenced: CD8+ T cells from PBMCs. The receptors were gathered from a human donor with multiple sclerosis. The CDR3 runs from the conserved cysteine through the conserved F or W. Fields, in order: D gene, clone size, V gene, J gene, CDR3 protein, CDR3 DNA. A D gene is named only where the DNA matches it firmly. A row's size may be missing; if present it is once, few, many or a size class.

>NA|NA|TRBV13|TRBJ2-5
CASSPKRRDQETQYF
TGTGCCAGCAGCCCGAAAAGACGAGACCAAGAGACCCAGTACTTC
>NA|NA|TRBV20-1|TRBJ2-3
CSASGGANWASSTDTQYF
TGCAGTGCTAGCGGTGGGGCAAATTGGGCTAGTAGCACAGATACGCAGTATTTT
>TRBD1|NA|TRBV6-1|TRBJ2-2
CASSELGQATGELFF
TGTGCCAGCAGTGAACTCGGACAGGCCACCGGGGAGCTGTTTTTT
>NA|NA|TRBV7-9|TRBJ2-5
CASSLVMSGGLETQYF
TGTGCCAGCAGCTTAGTAATGTCCGGGGGCCTAGAGACCCAGTACTTC
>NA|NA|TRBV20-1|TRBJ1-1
CSARDIDNTEAFF
TGCAGTGCTAGAGATATTGACAACACTGAAGCTTTCTTT
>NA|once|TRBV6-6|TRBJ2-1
CASSPLAEQFF
TGTGCCAGCAGTCCCCTCGCTGAGCAGTTCTTC
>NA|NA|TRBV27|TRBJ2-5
CASSLSTGWLPQYF
TGTGCCAGCAGTTTATCCACGGGTTGGTTGCCCCAGTACTTC
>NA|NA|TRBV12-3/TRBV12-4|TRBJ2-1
CASSFGGPNEQFF
TGTGCCAGCAGTTTTGGGGGGCCGAATGAGCAGTTCTTC
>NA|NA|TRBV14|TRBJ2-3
CASSQAPERLTDTQYF
TGTGCCAGCAGCCAAGCCCCGGAAAGGCTCACAGATACGCAGTATTTT
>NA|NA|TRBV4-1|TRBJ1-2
CASSQEEWQGNGYTF
TGCGCCAGCAGCCAAGAAGAGTGGCAGGGGAATGGCTACACCTTC
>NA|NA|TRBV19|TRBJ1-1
CASSMVLNTEAFF
TGTGCCAGTAGTATGGTTTTGAACACTGAAGCTTTCTTT
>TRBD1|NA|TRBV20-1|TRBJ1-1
CSARRDRESTEAFF
TGCAGTGCTAGAAGGGACAGGGAGAGCACTGAAGCTTTCTTT
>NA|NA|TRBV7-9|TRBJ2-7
CASSSGTNTYEQYF
TGTGCCAGCAGCTCGGGGACAAATACCTACGAGCAGTACTTC
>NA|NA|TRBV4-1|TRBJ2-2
CASSGTINTGELFF
TGCGCCAGCAGCGGGACAATCAACACCGGGGAGCTGTTTTTT
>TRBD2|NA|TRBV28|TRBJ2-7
CASSFGTSGPSYEQYF
TGTGCCAGCAGTTTCGGGACTAGCGGCCCTTCCTACGAGCAGTACTTC
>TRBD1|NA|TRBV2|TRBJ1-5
CASSPGQGNGNQPQHF
TGTGCCAGCAGTCCGGGACAGGGTAATGGCAATCAGCCCCAGCATTTT
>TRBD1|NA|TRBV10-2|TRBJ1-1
CASSLHRGRLNTEAFF
TGCGCCAGCAGCCTCCACAGGGGGCGTTTGAACACTGAAGCTTTCTTT
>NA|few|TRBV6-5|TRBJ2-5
CASSYFGETQYF
TGTGCCAGCAGTTATTTCGGCGAGACCCAGTACTTC
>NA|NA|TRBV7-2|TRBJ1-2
CASSLVAGASHGYTF
TGTGCCAGCAGCTTAGTAGCAGGGGCGAGTCATGGCTACACCTTC
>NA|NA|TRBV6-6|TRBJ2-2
CASIVQLTGELFF
TGTGCCAGCATTGTACAGCTAACCGGGGAGCTGTTTTTT
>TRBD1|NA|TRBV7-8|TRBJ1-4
CASSPGGTNEKLFF
TGTGCCAGCAGTCCAGGGGGAACTAATGAAAAACTGTTTTTT
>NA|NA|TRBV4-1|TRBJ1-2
CASSQRGNYGYTF
TGCGCCAGCAGCCAAAGGGGGAACTATGGCTACACCTTC
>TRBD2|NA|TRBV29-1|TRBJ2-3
CSVGRGTGLAGEDTQYF
TGCAGCGTTGGTCGGGGAACGGGCCTAGCGGGGGAAGATACGCAGTATTTT
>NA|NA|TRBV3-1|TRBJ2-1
CASSQYTEQFF
TGTGCCAGCAGCCAATATACTGAGCAGTTCTTC
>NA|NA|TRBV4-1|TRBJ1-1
CASSWGTEAFF
TGCGCCAGCAGCTGGGGCACTGAAGCTTTCTTT
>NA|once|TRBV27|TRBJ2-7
CASGGSVGYEQYF
TGTGCCAGCGGGGGGAGCGTTGGGTACGAGCAGTACTTC
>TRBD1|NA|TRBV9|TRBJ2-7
CASSPEPGTGSSYEQYF
TGTGCCAGCAGCCCAGAACCCGGGACAGGGAGCTCCTACGAGCAGTACTTC
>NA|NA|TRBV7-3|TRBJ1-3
CASVLSGASGNTIYF
TGTGCCAGCGTCTTAAGTGGCGCCTCTGGAAACACCATATATTTT
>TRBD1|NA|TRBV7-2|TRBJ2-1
CASSQRQGNEQFF
TGTGCCAGCAGCCAGCGACAGGGCAATGAGCAGTTCTTC
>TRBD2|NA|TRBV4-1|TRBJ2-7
CASSRGGGAGSYEQYF
TGCGCCAGCAGCCGCGGCGGGGGAGCGGGGTCCTACGAGCAGTACTTC
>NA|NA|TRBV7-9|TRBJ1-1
CASSPDPYQAFF
TGTGCCAGCAGCCCCGACCCGTATCAAGCTTTCTTT
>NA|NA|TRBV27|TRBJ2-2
CASSRGRGDTGELFF
TGTGCCAGCTCTCGGGGCAGGGGGGACACCGGGGAGCTGTTTTTT
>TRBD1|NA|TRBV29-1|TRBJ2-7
CSVEGDRAYEQYF
TGCAGCGTTGAAGGGGACAGGGCCTACGAGCAGTACTTC
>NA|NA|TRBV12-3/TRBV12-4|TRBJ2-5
CASRADRETQYF
TGTGCCAGCAGGGCGGACCGGGAGACCCAGTACTTC
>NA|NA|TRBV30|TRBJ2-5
CAWSVMGDSTETQYF
TGTGCCTGGAGTGTAATGGGGGACTCCACGGAGACCCAGTACTTC
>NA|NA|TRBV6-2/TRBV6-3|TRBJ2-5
CASSYSTGEEEETQYF
TGTGCCAGCAGTTACTCTACCGGCGAAGAAGAAGAGACCCAGTACTTC
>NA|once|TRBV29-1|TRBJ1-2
CSVEIRDGANYGYTF
TGCAGCGTTGAAATAAGGGACGGAGCTAACTATGGCTACACCTTC
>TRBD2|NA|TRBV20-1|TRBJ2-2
CSATSGGRELFF
TGCAGTGCCACTAGCGGGGGGCGGGAGCTGTTTTTT
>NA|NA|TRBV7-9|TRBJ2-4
CASSDPLAKNIQYF
TGTGCCAGCAGTGATCCTCTAGCCAAAAACATTCAGTACTTC
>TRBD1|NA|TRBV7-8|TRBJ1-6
CASSLFPAASRDSPIYNSPLHF
TGTGCCAGCAGCTTATTCCCCGCTGCGAGCCGGGACAGCCCAATCTATAATTCACCCCTCCACTTT
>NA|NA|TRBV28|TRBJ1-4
CASRIQRELFF
TGTGCCAGCAGGATACAGAGAGAACTGTTTTTT
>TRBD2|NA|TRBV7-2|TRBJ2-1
CASLASGSVLNTEQFF
TGTGCCAGCTTGGCTAGCGGGTCGGTATTAAACACTGAGCAGTTCTTC
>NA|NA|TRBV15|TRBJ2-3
CATSRSARATDTQYF
TGTGCCACCAGCAGGTCTGCCCGGGCTACAGATACGCAGTATTTT
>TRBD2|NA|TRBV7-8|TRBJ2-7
CASSSSGGPTYEQYF
TGTGCCAGCAGCTCTAGCGGGGGGCCGACCTACGAGCAGTACTTC
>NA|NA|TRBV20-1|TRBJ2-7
CSARPPRDTYEQYF
TGCAGTGCTAGACCACCCCGCGACACCTACGAGCAGTACTTC
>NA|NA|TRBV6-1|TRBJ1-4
CASSESEWGFGEKLFF
TGTGCCAGCAGTGAGTCCGAATGGGGATTTGGTGAAAAACTGTTTTTT
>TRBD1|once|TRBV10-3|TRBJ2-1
CAARPGGNEQFF
TGTGCCGCCCGTCCAGGGGGCAATGAGCAGTTCTTC
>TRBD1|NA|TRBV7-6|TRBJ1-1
CASSSNRGGAEAFF
TGTGCCAGCAGCAGTAACAGGGGAGGCGCTGAAGCTTTCTTT
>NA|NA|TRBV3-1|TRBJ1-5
CASSQGPGYSNQPQHF
TGTGCCAGCAGCCAAGGTCCGGGCTATAGCAATCAGCCCCAGCATTTT
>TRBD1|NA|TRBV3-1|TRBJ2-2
CASSQETGLPTGELFF
TGTGCCAGCAGCCAAGAGACAGGGCTCCCCACCGGGGAGCTGTTTTTT
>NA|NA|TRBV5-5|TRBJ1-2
CASSWDRQAGYTF
TGTGCCAGCAGCTGGGACCGTCAGGCTGGCTACACCTTC
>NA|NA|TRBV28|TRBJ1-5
CASSLFSPTEDSYSNQPQHF
TGTGCCAGCAGTTTATTTTCCCCGACTGAGGACAGCTATAGCAATCAGCCCCAGCATTTT
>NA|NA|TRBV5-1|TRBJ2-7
CASSGGLSAFYEQYF
TGCGCCAGCAGCGGAGGGCTTTCCGCGTTCTACGAGCAGTACTTC
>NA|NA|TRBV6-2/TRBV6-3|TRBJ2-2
CASGYFRSTGELFF
TGTGCCAGCGGGTATTTTCGTAGCACCGGGGAGCTGTTTTTT
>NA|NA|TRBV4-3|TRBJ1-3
CASSQGHPDSGNTIYF
TGCGCCAGCAGCCAAGGGCATCCGGACTCTGGAAACACCATATATTTT
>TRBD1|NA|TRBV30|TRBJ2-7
CAWRWGTGIYEQYF
TGTGCCTGGAGGTGGGGGACAGGGATTTACGAGCAGTACTTC
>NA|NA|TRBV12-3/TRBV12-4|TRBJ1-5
CASSLESRYQPQHF
TGTGCCAGCAGTTTAGAGAGCAGGTACCAGCCCCAGCATTTT
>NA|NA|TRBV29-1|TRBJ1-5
CSVEVDGWGNQPQHF
TGCAGCGTTGAGGTTGACGGTTGGGGCAATCAGCCCCAGCATTTT